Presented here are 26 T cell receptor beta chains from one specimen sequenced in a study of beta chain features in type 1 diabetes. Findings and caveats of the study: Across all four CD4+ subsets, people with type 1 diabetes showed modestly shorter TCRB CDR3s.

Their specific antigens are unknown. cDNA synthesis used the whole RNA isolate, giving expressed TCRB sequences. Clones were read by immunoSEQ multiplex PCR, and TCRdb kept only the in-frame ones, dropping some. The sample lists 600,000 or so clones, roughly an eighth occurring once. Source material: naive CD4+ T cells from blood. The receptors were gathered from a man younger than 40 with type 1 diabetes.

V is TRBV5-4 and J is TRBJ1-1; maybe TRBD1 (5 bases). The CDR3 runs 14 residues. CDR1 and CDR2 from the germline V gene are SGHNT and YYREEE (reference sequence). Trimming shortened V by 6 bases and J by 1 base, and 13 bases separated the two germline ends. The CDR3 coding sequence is TGTGCCAGCACAGGGTTCCTCGAGAACACTGAAGCTTTCTTT. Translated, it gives CASTGFLENTEAFF.

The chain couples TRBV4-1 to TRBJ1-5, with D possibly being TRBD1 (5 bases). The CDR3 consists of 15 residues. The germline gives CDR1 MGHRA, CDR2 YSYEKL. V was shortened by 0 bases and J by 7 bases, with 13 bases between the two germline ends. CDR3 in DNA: TGCGCCAGCAGCCAAGATTTGTGGGGCGAACAGCCCCAGCATTTT. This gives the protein CASSQDLWGEQPQHF.

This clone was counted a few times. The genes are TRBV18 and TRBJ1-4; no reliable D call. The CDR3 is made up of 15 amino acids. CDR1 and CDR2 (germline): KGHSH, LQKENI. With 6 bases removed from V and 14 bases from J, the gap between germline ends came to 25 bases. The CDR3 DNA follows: TGTGCCAGCTCCAACGCCGAGGGAGACCTTCAACTGCTGTTTTTT. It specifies CASSNAEGDLQLLFF.

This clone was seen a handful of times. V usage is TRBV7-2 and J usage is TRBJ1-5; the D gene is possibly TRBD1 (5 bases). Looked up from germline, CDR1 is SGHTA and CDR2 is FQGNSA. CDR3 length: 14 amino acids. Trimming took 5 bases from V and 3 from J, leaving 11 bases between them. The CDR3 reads CASSPDGTNQPQHF. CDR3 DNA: TGTGCCAGCAGCCCTGATGGGACCAATCAGCCCCAGCATTTT.

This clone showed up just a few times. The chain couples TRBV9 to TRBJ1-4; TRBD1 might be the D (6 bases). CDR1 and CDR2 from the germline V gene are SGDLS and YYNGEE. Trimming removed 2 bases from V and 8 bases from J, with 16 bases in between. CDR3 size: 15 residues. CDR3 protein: CASSVSPGEREKLFF. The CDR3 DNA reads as TGTGCCAGCAGCGTTTCCCCAGGGGAAAGGGAAAAACTGTTTTTT.

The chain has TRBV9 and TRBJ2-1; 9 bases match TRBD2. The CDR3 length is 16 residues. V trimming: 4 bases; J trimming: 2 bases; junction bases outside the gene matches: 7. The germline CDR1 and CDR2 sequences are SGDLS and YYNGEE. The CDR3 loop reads CASSPRLAETYNEQFF. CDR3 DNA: TGTGCCAGCAGCCCGAGACTAGCGGAGACCTACAATGAGCAGTTCTTC. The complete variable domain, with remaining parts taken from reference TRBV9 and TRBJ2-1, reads DSGVTQTPKHLITATGQRVTLRCSPRSGDLSVYWYQQSLDQGLQFLIQYYNGEERAKGNILERFSAQQFPDLHSELNLSSLELGDSALYFCASSPRLAETYNEQFFGPGTRLTVL.

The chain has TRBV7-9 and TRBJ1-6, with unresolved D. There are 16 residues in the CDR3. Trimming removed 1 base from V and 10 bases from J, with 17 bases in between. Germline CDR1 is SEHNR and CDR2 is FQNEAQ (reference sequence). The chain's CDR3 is CASSLGPGDGRSPLHF. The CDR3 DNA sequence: TGTGCCAGCAGCTTAGGGCCAGGCGACGGGCGGTCACCCCTCCACTTT.

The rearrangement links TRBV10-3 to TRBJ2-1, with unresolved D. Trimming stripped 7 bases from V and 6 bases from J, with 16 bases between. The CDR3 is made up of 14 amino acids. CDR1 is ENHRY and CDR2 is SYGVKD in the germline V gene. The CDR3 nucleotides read TGTGCCATCAAAGACGTCACCCTTGTCAATGAGCAGTTCTTC. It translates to CAIKDVTLVNEQFF.

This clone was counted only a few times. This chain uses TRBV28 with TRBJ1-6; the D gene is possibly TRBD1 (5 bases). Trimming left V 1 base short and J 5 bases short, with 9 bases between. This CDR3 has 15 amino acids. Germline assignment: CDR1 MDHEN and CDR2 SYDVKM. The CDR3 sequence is CASSLYQGHNSPLHF. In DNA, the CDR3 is TGTGCCAGCAGTTTATATCAGGGTCATAATTCACCCCTCCACTTT. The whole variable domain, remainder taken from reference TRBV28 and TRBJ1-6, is DVKVTQSSRYLVKRTGEKVFLECVQDMDHENMFWYRQDPGLGLRLIYFSYDVKMKEKGDIPEGYSVSREKKERFSLILESASTNQTSMYLCASSLYQGHNSPLHFGNGTRLTVT.

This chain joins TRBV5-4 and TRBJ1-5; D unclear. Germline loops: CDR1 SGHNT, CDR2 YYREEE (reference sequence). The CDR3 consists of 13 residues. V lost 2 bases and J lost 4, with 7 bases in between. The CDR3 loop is CASSFEPNQPQHF. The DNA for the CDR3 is TGTGCCAGCAGCTTCGAGCCGAATCAGCCCCAGCATTTT. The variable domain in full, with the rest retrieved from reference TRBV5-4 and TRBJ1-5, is ETGVTQSPTHLIKTRGQQVTLRCSSQSGHNTVSWYQQALGQGPQFIFQYYREEENGRGNFPPRFSGLQFPNYSSELNVNALELDDSALYLCASSFEPNQPQHFGDGTRLSIL.

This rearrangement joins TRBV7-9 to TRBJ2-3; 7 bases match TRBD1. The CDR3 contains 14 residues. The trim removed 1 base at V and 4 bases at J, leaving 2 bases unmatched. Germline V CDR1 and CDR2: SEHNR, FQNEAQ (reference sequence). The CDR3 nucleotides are TGTGCCAGCAGCTTAGATCAGGGGGCAGATACGCAGTATTTT. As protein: CASSLDQGADTQYF.

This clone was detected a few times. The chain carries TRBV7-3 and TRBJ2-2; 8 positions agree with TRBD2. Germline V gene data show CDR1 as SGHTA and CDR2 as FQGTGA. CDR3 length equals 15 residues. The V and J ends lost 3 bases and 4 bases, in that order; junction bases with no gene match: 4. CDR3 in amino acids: CASSFRTSSTGELFF. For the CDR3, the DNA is TGTGCCAGCAGCTTTAGGACTAGCTCCACCGGGGAGCTGTTTTTT. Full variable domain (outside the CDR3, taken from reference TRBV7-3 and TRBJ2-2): GAGVSQTPSNKVTEKGKYVELRCDPISGHTALYWYRQSLGQGPEFLIYFQGTGAADDSGLPNDRFFAVRPEGSVSTLKIQRTERGDSAVYLCASSFRTSSTGELFFGEGSRLTVL.

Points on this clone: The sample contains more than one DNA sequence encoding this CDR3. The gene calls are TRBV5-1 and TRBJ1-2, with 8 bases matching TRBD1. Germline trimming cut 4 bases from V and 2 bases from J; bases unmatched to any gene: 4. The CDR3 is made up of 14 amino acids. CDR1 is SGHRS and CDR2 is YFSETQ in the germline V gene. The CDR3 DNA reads TGCGCCAGCAGCCTGGCAGGGGGCAACTATGGCTACACCTTC. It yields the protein CASSLAGGNYGYTF.

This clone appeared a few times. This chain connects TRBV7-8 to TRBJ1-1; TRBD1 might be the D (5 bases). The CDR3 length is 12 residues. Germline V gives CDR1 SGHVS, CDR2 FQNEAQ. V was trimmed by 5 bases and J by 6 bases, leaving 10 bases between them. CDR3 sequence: CASSPGFAEAFF. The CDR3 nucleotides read TGTGCCAGCAGCCCAGGGTTCGCTGAAGCTTTCTTT.

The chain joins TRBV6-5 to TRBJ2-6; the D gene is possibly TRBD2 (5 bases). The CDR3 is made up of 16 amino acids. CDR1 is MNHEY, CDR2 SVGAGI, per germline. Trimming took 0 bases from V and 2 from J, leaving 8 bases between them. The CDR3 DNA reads TGTGCCAGCAGTTACTCGACCGGGGCTGGGGCCAACGTCCTGACTTTC. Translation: CASSYSTGAGANVLTF.

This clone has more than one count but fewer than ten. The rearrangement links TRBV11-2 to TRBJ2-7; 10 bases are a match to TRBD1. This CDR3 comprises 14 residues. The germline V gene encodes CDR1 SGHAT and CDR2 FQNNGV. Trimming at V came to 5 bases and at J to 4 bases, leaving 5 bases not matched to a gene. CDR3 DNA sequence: TGTGCCAGCAGCCCGGACAGGGGGGAATACGAGCAGTACTTC. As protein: CASSPDRGEYEQYF.

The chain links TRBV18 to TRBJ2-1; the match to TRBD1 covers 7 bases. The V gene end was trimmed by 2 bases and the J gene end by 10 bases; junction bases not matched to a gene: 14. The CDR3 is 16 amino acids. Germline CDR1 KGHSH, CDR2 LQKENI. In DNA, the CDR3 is TGTGCCAGCTCACCAAGGCTAGCAGGGGGAGTTACGGAGCAGTTCTTC. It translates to CASSPRLAGGVTEQFF. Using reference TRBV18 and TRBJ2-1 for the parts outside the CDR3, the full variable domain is NAGVMQNPRHLVRRRGQEARLRCSPMKGHSHVYWYRQLPEEGLKFMVYLQKENIIDESGMPKERFSAEFPKEGPSILRIQQVVRGDSAAYFCASSPRLAGGVTEQFFGPGTRLTVL.

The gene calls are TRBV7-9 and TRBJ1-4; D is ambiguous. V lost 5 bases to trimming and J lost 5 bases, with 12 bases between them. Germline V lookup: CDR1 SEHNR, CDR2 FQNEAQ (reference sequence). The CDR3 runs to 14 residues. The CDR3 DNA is TGTGCCAGCAGCCCGAAGGAGTTCAATGAAAAACTGTTTTTT. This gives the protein CASSPKEFNEKLFF.

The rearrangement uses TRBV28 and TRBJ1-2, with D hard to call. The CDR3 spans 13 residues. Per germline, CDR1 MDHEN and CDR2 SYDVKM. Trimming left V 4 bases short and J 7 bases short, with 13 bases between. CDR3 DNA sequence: TGTGCCAGCAGTTCGGCCAGCTTCTTTGGCTACACCTTC. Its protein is CASSSASFFGYTF.

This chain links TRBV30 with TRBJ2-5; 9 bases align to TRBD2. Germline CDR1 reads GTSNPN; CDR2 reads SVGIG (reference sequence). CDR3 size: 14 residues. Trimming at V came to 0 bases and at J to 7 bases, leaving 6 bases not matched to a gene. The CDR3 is CAWSVQGSGGTQYF. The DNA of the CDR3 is TGTGCCTGGAGTGTACAGGGTAGCGGGGGGACCCAGTACTTC.

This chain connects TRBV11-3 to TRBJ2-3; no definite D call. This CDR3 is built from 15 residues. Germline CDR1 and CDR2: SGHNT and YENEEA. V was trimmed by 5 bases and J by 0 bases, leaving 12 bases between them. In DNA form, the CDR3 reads TGTGCCAGCAGCCAAGACGGTGAGAGCACAGATACGCAGTATTTT. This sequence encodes CASSQDGESTDTQYF.

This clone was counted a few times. The CDR3 DNA is TGTGCCAGCAGCGCCGGACGGGATGGCTACACCTTC. It translates to CASSAGRDGYTF. This chain connects TRBV9 to TRBJ1-2; D is unresolved. Germline CDR1 is SGDLS and CDR2 is YYNGEE. CDR3 length: 12 residues. Deletions cut 3 bases from V and 6 bases from J, with 9 bases between.

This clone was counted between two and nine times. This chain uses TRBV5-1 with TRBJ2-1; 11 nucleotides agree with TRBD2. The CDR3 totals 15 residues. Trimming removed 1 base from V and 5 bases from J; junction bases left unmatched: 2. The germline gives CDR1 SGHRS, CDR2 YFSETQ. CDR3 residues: CASSLSLAGDNEQFF. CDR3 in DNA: TGCGCCAGCAGCTTGTCACTAGCGGGGGACAATGAGCAGTTCTTC.

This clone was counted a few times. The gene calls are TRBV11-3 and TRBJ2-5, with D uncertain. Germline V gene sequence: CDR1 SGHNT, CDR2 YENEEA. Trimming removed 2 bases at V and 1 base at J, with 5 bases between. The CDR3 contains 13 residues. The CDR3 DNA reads TGTGCCAGCAGCTTAAACAGCCAAGAGACCCAGTACTTC. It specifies CASSLNSQETQYF.

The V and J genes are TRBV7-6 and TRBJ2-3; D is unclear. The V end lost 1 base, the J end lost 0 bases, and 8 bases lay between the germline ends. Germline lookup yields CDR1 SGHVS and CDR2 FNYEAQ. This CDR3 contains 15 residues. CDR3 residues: CASSLVATSTDTQYF. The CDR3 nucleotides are TGTGCCAGCAGCTTAGTTGCCACTAGCACAGATACGCAGTATTTT. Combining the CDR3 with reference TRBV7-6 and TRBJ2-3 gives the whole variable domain GAGVSQSPRYKVTKRGQDVALRCDPISGHVSLYWYRQALGQGPEFLTYFNYEAQQDKSGLPNDRFSAERPEGSISTLTIQRTEQRDSAMYRCASSLVATSTDTQYFGPGTRLTVL.

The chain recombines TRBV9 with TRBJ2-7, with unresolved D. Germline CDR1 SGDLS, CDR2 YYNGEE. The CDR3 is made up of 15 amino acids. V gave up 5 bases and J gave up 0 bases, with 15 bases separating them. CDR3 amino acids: CASSPNEVASYEQYF. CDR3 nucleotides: TGTGCCAGCAGTCCCAATGAAGTGGCCTCCTACGAGCAGTACTTC.